The source of this TCR beta chain is a study of blood T cell repertoires in COVID-19 (dated by TCRdb to the early 2020s). About the study as a whole: The collaborator samples originated in the United States, Italy and Spain and spanned the acute and convalescent phases of COVID-19. The prospective study material was composed of cDNA or gDNA derived from T cells, B-cell-depleted T cells, or PBMCs. The dataset comprised deeply sampled blood TCRbeta repertoires from subjects exposed to, actively infected with, or recovered from COVID-19. The repertoires were released in a freely available public database intended as a resource for research on the immune response to SARS-CoV-2. The samples were drawn from two sources: the first 160 participants of the ongoing ImmuneRACE study, and about 1,300 subjects contributed by 6 global collaborators. A de-identified subject ID, COVID-19 status, age in years and sex were almost always included in the sample metadata. HLA class I and class II types, where available, came from metadata supplied by the sample provider rather than from assay-based typing. The investigation overall reported the following: The quantity of clinical and demographic metadata differed by source and by participant and was supplied without curation.

This clone was observed a few times. Its target antigen remains unknown. Within one base of it there is no much larger clone, and no base qualities were kept. According to the germline V gene (reference sequence), CDR1 reads MNHEY and CDR2 reads SMNVEV. Taken from cysteine to phenylalanine, the CDR3 has 15 residues. Only the CDR3 region is kept as DNA, spanning 45 bases read in frame from base 1. At the junction V is shortened by 3 bases and J by 3 bases, with 11 bases in between. The immunoSEQ Assay, a bias-controlled multiplex PCR, was used to amplify TCRbeta CDR3 regions from genomic DNA. Under the source paper's analysis protocol: Within the assay, amplification of reference gene primers was used to estimate how many nucleated cells each sample contained. To quantify the absolute abundance of each unique TCRbeta CDR3 rearrangement, sequence reads were collapsed and filtered. For each sample, productive Simpson clonality was calculated by taking the square root of Simpson's diversity index across productive rearrangements. TCRdb took over this immuneACCESS table, retaining in-frame rearrangements with V and J assigned. Such tables are incomplete; in checked studies, under half of the missing clones stem from an unresolved V gene, and the remainder is unexplained. D and trimming were read from the DNA, whereas the V and J calls and clone size are those reported in that table. This sample lists about 120,000 clones; more than 75% were detected once. In total, the top ten clones hold roughly 3.9% of the sample.

Whole blood was collected in K2EDTA tubes by collaborating institutions according to the institutions' own protocols. For TCRbeta analysis, collaborator samples were shipped as frozen whole blood, as isolated PBMCs, or as DNA extracted from either sample type. The sequenced sample was peripheral blood. The receptor was derived from a man aged 55 to 70 with acute or convalescent COVID-19. In this chain, TRBV27 is recombined with TRBJ2-2; TRBD2 is possibly the D segment (6 matching bases). This receptor has the CDR3 CASSLGGTYTGELFF. The DNA reads as follows: TGTGCCAGCAGTTTGGGCGGGACGTACACCGGGGAGCTGTTTTTT.